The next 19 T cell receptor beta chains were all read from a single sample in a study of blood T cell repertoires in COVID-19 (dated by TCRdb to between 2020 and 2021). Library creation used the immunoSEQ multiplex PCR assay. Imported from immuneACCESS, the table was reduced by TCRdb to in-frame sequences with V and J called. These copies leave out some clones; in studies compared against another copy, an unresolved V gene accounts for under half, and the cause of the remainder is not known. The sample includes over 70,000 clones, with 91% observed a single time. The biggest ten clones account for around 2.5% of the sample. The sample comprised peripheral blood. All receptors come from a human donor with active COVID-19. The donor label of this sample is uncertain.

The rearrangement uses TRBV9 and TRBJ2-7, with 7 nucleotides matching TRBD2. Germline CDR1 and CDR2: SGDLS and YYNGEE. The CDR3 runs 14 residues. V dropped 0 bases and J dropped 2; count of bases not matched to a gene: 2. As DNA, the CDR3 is TGTGCCAGCAGCGTAGGGGGGGGTACCTACGAGCAGTACTTC. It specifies CASSVGGGTYEQYF.

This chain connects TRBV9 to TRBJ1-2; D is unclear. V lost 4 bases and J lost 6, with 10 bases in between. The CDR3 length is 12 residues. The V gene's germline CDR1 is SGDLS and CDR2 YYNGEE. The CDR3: CASSNQKNGYTF. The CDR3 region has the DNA TGTGCCAGCAGCAACCAGAAGAATGGCTACACCTTC.

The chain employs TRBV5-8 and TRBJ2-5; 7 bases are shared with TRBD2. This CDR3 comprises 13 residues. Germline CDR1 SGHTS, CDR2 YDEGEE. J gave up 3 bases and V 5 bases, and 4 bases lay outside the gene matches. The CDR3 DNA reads TGTGCCAGCAGGCGGGGGACGGAAGAGACCCAGTACTTC. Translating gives CASRRGTEETQYF.

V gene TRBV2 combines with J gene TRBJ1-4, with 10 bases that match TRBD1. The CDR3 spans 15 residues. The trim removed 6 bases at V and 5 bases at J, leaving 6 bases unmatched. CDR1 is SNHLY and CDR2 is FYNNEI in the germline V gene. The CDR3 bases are TGTGCCAGCAGGAGGGGGACAGGGGTGAATGAAAAACTGTTTTTT. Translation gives CASRRGTGVNEKLFF.

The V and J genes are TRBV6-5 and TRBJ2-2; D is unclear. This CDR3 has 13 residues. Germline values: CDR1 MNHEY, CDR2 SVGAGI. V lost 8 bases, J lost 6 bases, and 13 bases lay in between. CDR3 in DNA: TGTGCCAGCGACATGGTGGTCGCCGGGGAGCTGTTTTTT. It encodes CASDMVVAGELFF.

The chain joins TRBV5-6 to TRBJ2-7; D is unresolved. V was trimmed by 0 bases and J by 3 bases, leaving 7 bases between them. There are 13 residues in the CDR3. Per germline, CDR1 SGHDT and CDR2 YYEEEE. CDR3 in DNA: TGTGCCAGCAGCTTGGTTGGCAGCTACGAGCAGTACTTC. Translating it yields CASSLVGSYEQYF.

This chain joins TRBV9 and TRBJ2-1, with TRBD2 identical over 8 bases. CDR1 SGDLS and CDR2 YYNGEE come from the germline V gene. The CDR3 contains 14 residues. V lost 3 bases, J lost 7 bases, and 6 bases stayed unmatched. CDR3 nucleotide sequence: TGTGCCAGCAGCGCAACGGGGGGGCGGAATGAGCAGTTCTTC. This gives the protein CASSATGGRNEQFF.

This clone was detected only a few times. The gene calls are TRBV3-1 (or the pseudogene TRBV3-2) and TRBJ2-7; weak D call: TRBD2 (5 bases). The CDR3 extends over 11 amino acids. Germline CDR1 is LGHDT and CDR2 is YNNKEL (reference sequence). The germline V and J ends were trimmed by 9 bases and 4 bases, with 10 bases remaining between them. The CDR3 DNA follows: TGTGCCAGTGGGAGCGTATACGAGCAGTACTTC. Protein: CASGSVYEQYF.

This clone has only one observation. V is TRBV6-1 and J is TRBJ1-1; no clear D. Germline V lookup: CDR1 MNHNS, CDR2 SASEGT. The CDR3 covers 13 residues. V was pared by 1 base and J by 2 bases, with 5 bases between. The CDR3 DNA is TGTGCCAGCAGTGAAGAGCCAAACACTGAAGCTTTCTTT. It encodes CASSEEPNTEAFF.

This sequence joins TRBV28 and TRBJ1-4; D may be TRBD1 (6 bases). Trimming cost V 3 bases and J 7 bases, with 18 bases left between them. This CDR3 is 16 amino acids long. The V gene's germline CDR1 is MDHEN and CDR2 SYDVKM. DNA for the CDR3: TGTGCCAGCAGTTTTCCCCTATATAGGGGGATTGAAAAACTGTTTTTT. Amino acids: CASSFPLYRGIEKLFF. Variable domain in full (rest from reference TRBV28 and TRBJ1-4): DVKVTQSSRYLVKRTGEKVFLECVQDMDHENMFWYRQDPGLGLRLIYFSYDVKMKEKGDIPEGYSVSREKKERFSLILESASTNQTSMYLCASSFPLYRGIEKLFFGSGTQLSVL.

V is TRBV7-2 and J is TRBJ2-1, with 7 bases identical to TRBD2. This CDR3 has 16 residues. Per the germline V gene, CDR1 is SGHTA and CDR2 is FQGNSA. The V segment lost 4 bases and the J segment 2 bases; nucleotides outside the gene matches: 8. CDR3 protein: CASSSSRGTPYNEQFF. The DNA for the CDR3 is TGTGCCAGCAGCTCATCGCGGGGGACCCCCTACAATGAGCAGTTCTTC.

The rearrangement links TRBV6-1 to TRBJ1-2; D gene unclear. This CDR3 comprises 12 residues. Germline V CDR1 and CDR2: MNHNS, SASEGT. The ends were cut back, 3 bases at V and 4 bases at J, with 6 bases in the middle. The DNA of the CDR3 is TGTGCCAGCAGTGACGGACTCTATGGCTACACCTTC. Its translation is CASSDGLYGYTF.

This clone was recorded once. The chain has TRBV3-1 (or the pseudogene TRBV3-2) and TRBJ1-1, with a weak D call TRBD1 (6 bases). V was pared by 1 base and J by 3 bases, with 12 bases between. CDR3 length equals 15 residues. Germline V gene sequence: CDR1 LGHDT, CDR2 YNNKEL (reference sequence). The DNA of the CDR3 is TGTGCCAGCAGCCAAGCCGTACAGGGAGACACTGAAGCTTTCTTT. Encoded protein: CASSQAVQGDTEAFF.

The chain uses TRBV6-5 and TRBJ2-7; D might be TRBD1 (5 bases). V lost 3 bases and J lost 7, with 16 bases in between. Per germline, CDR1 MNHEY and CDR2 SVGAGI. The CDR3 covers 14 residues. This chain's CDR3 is CASSYFRQSGEQYF. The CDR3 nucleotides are TGTGCCAGCAGTTATTTCCGACAGTCTGGAGAGCAGTACTTC.

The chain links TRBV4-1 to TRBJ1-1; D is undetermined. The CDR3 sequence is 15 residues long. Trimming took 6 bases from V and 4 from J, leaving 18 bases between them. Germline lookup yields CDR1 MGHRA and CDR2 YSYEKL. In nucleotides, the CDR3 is TGCGCCAGCAGTCAACAAGTAGGAGAGGTCACTGAAGCTTTCTTT. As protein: CASSQQVGEVTEAFF.

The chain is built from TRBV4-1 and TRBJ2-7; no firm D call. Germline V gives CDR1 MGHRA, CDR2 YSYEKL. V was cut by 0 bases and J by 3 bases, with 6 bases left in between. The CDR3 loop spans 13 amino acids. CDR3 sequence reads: CASSQEIGYEQYF. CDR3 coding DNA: TGCGCCAGCAGCCAAGAGATCGGCTACGAGCAGTACTTC.

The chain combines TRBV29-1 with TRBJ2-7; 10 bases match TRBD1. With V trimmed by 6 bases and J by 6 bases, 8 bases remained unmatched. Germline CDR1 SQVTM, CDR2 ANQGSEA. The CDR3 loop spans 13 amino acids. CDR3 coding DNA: TGCAGCGTGAACGTTTGGACAGGGGGCGAGCAGTACTTC. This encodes CSVNVWTGGEQYF.

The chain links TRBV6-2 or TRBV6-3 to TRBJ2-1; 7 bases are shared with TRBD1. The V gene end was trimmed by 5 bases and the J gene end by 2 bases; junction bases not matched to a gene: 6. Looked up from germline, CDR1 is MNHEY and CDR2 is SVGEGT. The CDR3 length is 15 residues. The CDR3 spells CASSRQGQPYNEQFF. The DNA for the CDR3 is TGTGCCAGCAGTCGACAGGGACAACCCTACAATGAGCAGTTCTTC.

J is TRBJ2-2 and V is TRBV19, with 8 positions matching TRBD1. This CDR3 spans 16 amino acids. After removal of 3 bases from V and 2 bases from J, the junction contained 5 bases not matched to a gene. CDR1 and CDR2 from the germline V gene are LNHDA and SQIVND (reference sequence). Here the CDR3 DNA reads TGTGCCAGTAGTATCGGGACAGGAAGCAACACCGGGGAGCTGTTTTTT. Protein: CASSIGTGSNTGELFF. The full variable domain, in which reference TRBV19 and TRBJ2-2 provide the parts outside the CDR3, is DGGITQSPKYLFRKEGQNVTLSCEQNLNHDAMYWYRQDPGQGLRLIYYSQIVNDFQKGDIAEGYSVSREKKESFPLTVTSAQKNPTAFYLCASSIGTGSNTGELFFGEGSRLTVL.